These 29 T cell receptor beta chains originate from one sample sequenced in a study of CD8 T cells in ankylosing spondylitis. TCRdb reanalysed the 5' RACE reads using MiXCR and keeps one entry per CDR3 protein. The profile covers 250,000 or so distinct CDR3 sequences, with about 10% appearing a single time and less than 7% taken by the ten largest. The sequenced sample was blood, either unsorted or a sorted T cell fraction (not recorded which). All receptors come from a male donor with ankylosing spondylitis or in good health (not recorded which).

This clonotype has just a few counts. The CDR3 region has the DNA TGTGCCAGCACCTTACTAGGGAACACTGAAGCTTTCTTT. Its protein product is CASTLLGNTEAFF. The chain carries TRBV6-5 and TRBJ1-1; D not resolved. V dropped 7 bases and J dropped 1 base, with 10 bases sitting between them. From germline, CDR1 is MNHEY and CDR2 SVGAGI. The CDR3 is 13 residues long.

This clonotype appeared a few times. The J gene is TRBJ1-5, the V gene TRBV20-1; perhaps TRBD1 as D (5 bases). The germline gives CDR1 DFQATT, CDR2 SNEGSKA (reference sequence). This CDR3 contains 14 residues. The V end lost 5 bases, the J end lost 2 bases, and 13 bases lay between the germline ends. CDR3 coding DNA: TGCAGTGCTCTGCCGGGGGTAGGCAATCAGCCCCAGCATTTT. The encoded protein is CSALPGVGNQPQHF.

This clonotype was counted ten times or more. DNA of the CDR3: TGTGCCAGCAGCTTACACGGACTCATGGGAGAGACCCAGTACTTC. Its protein is CASSLHGLMGETQYF. The J gene is TRBJ2-5, the V gene TRBV5-5, with TRBD2 as a possible D gene (5 bases). The germline V gene encodes CDR1 SGHKS and CDR2 YYEKEE (reference sequence). This CDR3 has 15 amino acids. V dropped 2 bases and J dropped 4 bases, with 15 bases sitting between them.

The chain has TRBV7-3 and TRBJ2-7; maybe TRBD1 (6 bases). Germline values: CDR1 SGHTA, CDR2 FQGTGA. The V and J ends lost 1 base and 2 bases respectively, with 15 bases between them. The CDR3 extends over 16 amino acids. The CDR3 bases are TGTGCCAGCAGCTTAATGGGGACACCATTTACCTACGAGCAGTACTTC. Translation: CASSLMGTPFTYEQYF. Combining the CDR3 with reference TRBV7-3 and TRBJ2-7 gives the whole variable domain GAGVSQTPSNKVTEKGKYVELRCDPISGHTALYWYRQSLGQGPEFLIYFQGTGAADDSGLPNDRFFAVRPEGSVSTLKIQRTERGDSAVYLCASSLMGTPFTYEQYFGPGTRLTVT.

This clonotype was observed at least ten times. The rearrangement joins TRBV5-1 to TRBJ2-1; TRBD1 matches 8 bases. The CDR3 loop spans 16 amino acids. V shed 4 bases and J 0 bases; nucleotides not matched to a gene: 6. In germline, CDR1 is SGHRS, CDR2 YFSETQ. The CDR3 coding sequence is TGCGCCAGCAGCGGGACAGGTCTCAGCTCCTACAATGAGCAGTTCTTC. As protein: CASSGTGLSSYNEQFF.

This clonotype appeared a few times. The chain links TRBV28 to TRBJ2-7; D not certain. CDR3 length: 13 amino acids. The V gene lost 5 bases and the J gene lost 5 bases, with 13 bases spanning the gap. CDR1 and CDR2 (germline): MDHEN, SYDVKM. The CDR3 is CASSPYGRNEQYF. In DNA, the CDR3 is TGTGCCAGCAGTCCGTACGGGCGCAACGAGCAGTACTTC.

The rearrangement links TRBV7-9 to TRBJ2-2; tentative D call: TRBD2 (5 bases). The V end was cut by 5 bases, the J end by 3 bases, with 16 bases between. CDR1 and CDR2 from the germline V gene are SEHNR and FQNEAQ (reference sequence). The CDR3 extends over 16 amino acids. The CDR3: CASSPPGSMDTGELFF. The DNA of the CDR3 is TGTGCCAGCAGCCCCCCGGGAAGCATGGACACCGGGGAGCTGTTTTTT. Together with reference TRBV7-9 and TRBJ2-2, the CDR3 gives the full variable domain: DTGVSQNPRHKITKRGQNVTFRCDPISEHNRLYWYRQTLGQGPEFLTYFQNEAQLEKSRLLSDRFSAERPKGSFSTLEIQRTEQGDSAMYLCASSPPGSMDTGELFFGEGSRLTVL.

This clonotype was recorded many times. The V and J genes are TRBV9 and TRBJ2-3; 7 bases agree with TRBD2. The length of the CDR3 is 14 residues. After removal of 4 bases from V and 3 bases from J, the junction contained 5 bases not matched to a gene. CDR1 and CDR2 from the germline V gene are SGDLS and YYNGEE. The CDR3 region is CASSSGGTTDTQYF. The CDR3 region has the DNA TGTGCCAGCAGCTCGGGGGGTACTACAGATACGCAGTATTTT.

This clonotype was seen more than once but under ten times. One junction end disagrees with the germline gene, perhaps due to a read error. The chain joins TRBV25-1 to TRBJ2-2, with D possibly TRBD2 on 6 matching bases. Germline V gene data show CDR1 as MGHDK and CDR2 as SYGVNS. CDR3 length: 16 residues. The CDR3, as DNA: TGTGCCAGCAGTGTAACTAGGGACTCGAACACCGGTGAGCTGTTTTTT. Its protein is CASSVTRDSNTGELFF.

This clonotype showed up many times. The chain recombines TRBV5-1 with TRBJ2-2; D is undetermined. This CDR3 has 16 residues. Trimming pared 1 base from V and 3 bases from J, leaving 13 bases between. Germline loops: CDR1 SGHRS, CDR2 YFSETQ. The CDR3 spells CASSLSLRDDTGELFF. CDR3 DNA: TGCGCCAGCAGCTTGTCTTTAAGAGATGACACCGGGGAGCTGTTTTTT.

The V call is TRBV21-1, the J call TRBJ2-5; TRBD1 is the table's D call and was not checked against the DNA. TRBV21-1 is flagged as a pseudogene. There are 17 residues in the CDR3. The DNA for the CDR3 is TGTGCCAGCAGCAAAGCTCCGGACAGGGGGATCCAAGAGACCCAGTACTTC. This translates into CASSKAPDRGIQETQYF.

This chain joins TRBV6-1 and TRBJ2-7, with a tentative D call TRBD2 (6 bases). CDR1 and CDR2 (germline): MNHNS, SASEGT. The CDR3 is 16 residues long. V was cut by 5 bases and J by 2 bases, with 19 bases left in between. The CDR3 reads CASSRTSSAGPYEQYF. For the CDR3, the DNA is TGTGCCAGCAGTCGGACCTCTAGCGCAGGCCCCTACGAGCAGTACTTC.

This clonotype was observed a few times. The chain couples TRBV6-1 to TRBJ1-5, with 7 positions matching TRBD1. This CDR3 is 14 amino acids long. Per the germline V gene, CDR1 is MNHNS and CDR2 is SASEGT. J was trimmed by 5 bases and V by 7 bases; bases with no gene match: 8. CDR3: CASKGGGGDQPQHF. The CDR3 nucleotides read TGTGCCAGCAAAGGGGGAGGGGGCGATCAGCCCCAGCATTTT.

In its sample, this clonotype was seen many times. This chain links TRBV20-1 with TRBJ2-3, with 7 positions matching TRBD2. V dropped 5 bases and J dropped 4; count of bases not matched to a gene: 9. Germline CDR1 reads DFQATT; CDR2 reads SNEGSKA (reference sequence). The CDR3 contains 14 residues. The CDR3 spells CSALGGTVSDTQYF. The CDR3 DNA follows: TGCAGTGCTCTGGGAGGGACCGTCTCAGATACGCAGTATTTT.

The chain has TRBV7-8 and TRBJ2-7, with D maybe TRBD2 (5 bases). Per the germline V gene, CDR1 is SGHVS and CDR2 is FQNEAQ. This CDR3 contains 15 residues. V lost 3 bases to trimming and J lost 3 bases, with 15 bases between them. The CDR3 DNA reads TGTGCCAGCAGCTTGGTGCGGCGGGCGGTCTACGAGCAGTACTTC. Translation gives CASSLVRRAVYEQYF.

This clonotype came up many times. The chain uses TRBV12-3 or TRBV12-4 and TRBJ2-3; TRBD2 matches at 12 bases. CDR3 length: 15 amino acids. V lost 6 bases and J lost 2; bases outside the gene matches: 3. CDR3 residues: CASSRLAGDTDTQYF. CDR3 sequence (DNA): TGTGCCAGCAGCCGACTAGCGGGGGACACAGATACGCAGTATTTT.

This clonotype has a count of ten or more. The genes are TRBV28 and TRBJ2-2; 9 bases line up with TRBD2. The CDR3 loop spans 15 amino acids. V shed 10 bases and J 6 bases; nucleotides not matched to a gene: 12. Per germline, CDR1 MDHEN and CDR2 SYDVKM. The CDR3 coding sequence is TGTGCCACCCGGATCGGCGGGAGGGGAGCCGGGGAGCTGTTTTTT. It specifies CATRIGGRGAGELFF. Supplemented by reference TRBV28 and TRBJ2-2, the full variable domain reads DVKVTQSSRYLVKRTGEKVFLECVQDMDHENMFWYRQDPGLGLRLIYFSYDVKMKEKGDIPEGYSVSREKKERFSLILESASTNQTSMYLCATRIGGRGAGELFFGEGSRLTVL.

As concerns this clonotype: The junction and the germline gene differ at one end; a read error may be behind it. The V and J genes are TRBV6-4 and TRBJ2-1; 12 nucleotides align to TRBD1. The CDR3 loop spans 15 amino acids. The germline gives CDR1 MRHNA, CDR2 SNTAGT. The CDR3 is CVSGPGTGGPNEQFF. The CDR3 DNA is TGTGTCAGCGGACCCGGGACAGGGGGCCCCAATGAGCAGTTCTTC.

This clonotype was found many times. This chain uses TRBV7-7 with TRBJ2-5; TRBD2 might be the D (5 bases). This CDR3 region has 13 residues. Germline V lookup: CDR1 SSHAT, CDR2 FNYEAQ (reference sequence). V was trimmed by 4 bases and J by 3 bases, leaving 9 bases between them. The CDR3 spells CASSSGLKETQYF. The CDR3 coding sequence is TGTGCCAGCAGCTCAGGACTTAAAGAGACCCAGTACTTC.

There are many counts of this clonotype. The CDR3 loop is CASSQEFDSTDTQYF. CDR3 sequence (DNA): TGTGCCAGCAGCCAAGAATTCGACAGCACAGATACGCAGTATTTT. The V gene is TRBV4-2, the J gene TRBJ2-3, with D hard to call. The length of the CDR3 is 15 residues. The germline V and J ends were trimmed by 0 bases and 0 bases, with 7 bases remaining between them. From germline, CDR1 is LGHNA and CDR2 YNFKEQ.

This clonotype was detected ten times or more. As DNA, the CDR3 is TGCAGTGCTAGAGACTACAGGGAATCGGATGGCTACACCTTC. Protein: CSARDYRESDGYTF. This chain uses TRBV20-1 with TRBJ1-2; possible D gene TRBD1, 6 bases. Germline V gene lookup returns CDR1 DFQATT and CDR2 SNEGSKA (reference sequence). This CDR3 contains 14 residues. V gave up 0 bases and J gave up 6 bases, with 14 bases separating them.

This clonotype was seen more than once but under ten times. This rearrangement joins TRBV12-3 or TRBV12-4 to TRBJ2-1; 9 nucleotides match TRBD2. Trimming took 3 bases from V and 9 from J; bases not matched to a gene: 3. This CDR3 is 13 amino acids long. DNA of the CDR3: TGTGCCAGCAGTTTTGGAGCGGGAGGTGAGCAGTTCTTC. This translates into CASSFGAGGEQFF.

The sample holds many counts of this clonotype. The rearrangement links TRBV7-9 to TRBJ1-4, with a weak D call TRBD1 (6 bases). V lost 5 bases and J 6 bases, leaving 13 bases between the germline ends. Germline V CDR1 and CDR2: SEHNR, FQNEAQ (reference sequence). The CDR3 is 14 amino acids. CDR3 loop: CASSSTGNHEKLFF. The CDR3 region has the DNA TGTGCCAGCAGCAGCACAGGGAACCATGAAAAACTGTTTTTT.

This clonotype was detected ten times or more. This chain links TRBV20-1 with TRBJ1-3; maybe TRBD1 (5 bases). Germline CDR1 reads DFQATT; CDR2 reads SNEGSKA (reference sequence). CDR3 length equals 17 residues. V lost 1 base to trimming and J lost 2 bases, with 18 bases between them. CDR3 nucleotide sequence: TGCAGTGCTAGAGGGCCCGGGACCCCGGGAACTGGAAACACCATATATTTT. This sequence encodes CSARGPGTPGTGNTIYF.

This clonotype came up many times. This sequence joins TRBV7-9 and TRBJ1-3, with 8 bases fitting TRBD1. The CDR3 consists of 16 residues. Germline V gene sequence: CDR1 SEHNR, CDR2 FQNEAQ (reference sequence). Germline trimming cut 5 bases from V and 3 bases from J; bases unmatched to any gene: 9. The CDR3 DNA follows: TGTGCCAGCAGCGGGAGGGACAGGAGCTATGGAAACACCATATATTTT. Translated: CASSGRDRSYGNTIYF.

This clonotype was counted ten times or more. The chain combines TRBV20-1 with TRBJ2-5, with D unclear. Germline values: CDR1 DFQATT, CDR2 SNEGSKA (reference sequence). The CDR3 is made up of 13 amino acids. Trimming pared 8 bases from V and 4 bases from J, leaving 17 bases between. The CDR3 DNA follows: TGCAGTCGTTTAGGGAAGGATCCAGAGACCCAGTACTTC. Translation: CSRLGKDPETQYF.

This clonotype was counted a few times. As DNA, the CDR3 is TGTGCCAGCAGCGGCCAATACGGGTCCACAGATACGCAGTATTTT. Encoded protein: CASSGQYGSTDTQYF. This chain links TRBV5-5 with TRBJ2-3; the D is unclear. The germline V gene encodes CDR1 SGHKS and CDR2 YYEKEE (reference sequence). V lost 4 bases to trimming and J lost 2 bases, with 14 bases between them. The CDR3 totals 15 residues.

Many counts were recorded for this clonotype. The V and J genes are TRBV12-3 or TRBV12-4 and TRBJ2-2; D remains unclear. V was shortened by 3 bases and J by 7 bases, with 12 bases between the two germline ends. There are 14 residues in the CDR3. The CDR3 DNA reads TGTGCCAGCAGTTTGTCAGAGGTGGTCGGGGAGCTGTTTTTT. Its protein is CASSLSEVVGELFF.

This clonotype was detected ten times or more. The CDR3 reads CAISGGNTGELFF. CDR3 DNA: TGTGCCATCAGCGGGGGGAACACCGGGGAGCTGTTTTTT. The chain carries TRBV10-3 and TRBJ2-2; TRBD2 is a possible D gene (6 bases). The CDR3 runs 13 residues. With 6 bases removed from V and 1 base from J, the gap between germline ends came to 6 bases. Germline V lookup: CDR1 ENHRY, CDR2 SYGVKD.